The sequence of this TCR beta chain was determined in a study of blood T cell repertoires in COVID-19. The germline gives CDR1 KGHSH, CDR2 LQKENI. This CDR3 comprises 17 residues. V was trimmed by 6 bases and J by 0 bases, leaving 20 bases between them. In the source study's methods: From reference gene primer amplification, estimates of nucleated cell counts were derived. Using immunoSEQ multiplex PCR, the repertoire was profiled, and TCRdb retains in-frame clones only, with some absent. V, J and clone size reflect that table, while D and trimming were determined from the DNA. This sample has 450,000 or so clones, with about 88% found just once.

The clonotype comes from a man aged 18-30 years with COVID-19, enrolled during active disease. The chain links TRBV18 to TRBJ2-5, with D possibly matching TRBD2 (5 bases). Sequenced sample: peripheral blood. As DNA, the CDR3 is TGTGCCAGCTCGGGAGTTATATTAGACAAAGACCAAGAGACCCAGTACTTC. Amino acids: CASSGVILDKDQETQYF.